The rows below give T cell receptor beta chains drawn from one sample of a study of OX40 agonist ivuxolimab in advanced cancers. Sequencing used immunoSEQ multiplex PCR; TCRdb keeps in-frame clones, though not all of them. The table has about 74,000 clones, approximately 88% seen once. Sequences were derived from CD4+ or CD8+ T cells sorted from blood, sampled in a trial of the OX40 agonist ivuxolimab. These receptors were obtained from an adult with an advanced solid tumor such as melanoma, head and neck, liver or kidney cancer. The CDR3 runs from the conserved cysteine through the conserved F or W. A D gene is named only where the DNA matches it firmly. A clone size is listed for some rows: how often the clone was seen (once, few, many), or a class if it is expanded.

V gene: TRBV6-1
D gene: -
clone size: -
J gene: TRBJ2-1
CDR3 protein: CASSESRTVNALARNEQFF
CDR3 DNA: TGTGCCAGCAGTGAAAGTAGGACAGTCAACGCACTAGCGCGCAATGAGCAGTTCTTC

V gene: TRBV6-6
D gene: -
clone size: -
J gene: TRBJ1-5
CDR3 protein: CASSWTVQSNQPQHF
CDR3 DNA: TGTGCCAGCAGTTGGACAGTACAGAGCAATCAGCCCCAGCATTTT

V gene: TRBV19
D gene: TRBD1
clone size: -
J gene: TRBJ1-5
CDR3 protein: CASSTRQGQGGQPQHF
CDR3 DNA: TGTGCCAGTAGTACGCGACAAGGACAGGGAGGGCAGCCCCAGCATTTT

V gene: TRBV6-6
D gene: -
clone size: -
J gene: TRBJ2-1
CDR3 protein: CASSYRLRDEQFF
CDR3 DNA: TGTGCCAGCAGTTACAGGTTGAGGGATGAGCAGTTCTTC

V gene: TRBV5-6
D gene: -
clone size: -
J gene: TRBJ1-2
CDR3 protein: CATNGQYYGYTF
CDR3 DNA: TGTGCCACGAACGGGCAGTACTATGGCTACACCTTC

V gene: TRBV7-2
D gene: -
clone size: -
J gene: TRBJ2-7
CDR3 protein: CASSFTGYEQYF
CDR3 DNA: TGTGCCAGCAGCTTTACCGGGTACGAGCAGTACTTC

V gene: TRBV9
D gene: -
clone size: -
J gene: TRBJ2-7
CDR3 protein: CASSKSTGFAEQYF
CDR3 DNA: TGTGCCAGCAGCAAGAGCACAGGGTTCGCCGAGCAGTACTTC

V gene: TRBV6-5
D gene: -
clone size: -
J gene: TRBJ1-1
CDR3 protein: CASSSRGVQAFF
CDR3 DNA: TGTGCCAGCAGCTCCCGGGGTGTGCAAGCTTTCTTT

V gene: TRBV18
D gene: TRBD2
clone size: -
J gene: TRBJ2-1
CDR3 protein: CASSPPRAGGVRDEQFF
CDR3 DNA: TGTGCCAGCTCACCACCACGCGCGGGGGGGGTGCGCGATGAGCAGTTCTTC

V gene: TRBV30
D gene: TRBD1
clone size: -
J gene: TRBJ1-1
CDR3 protein: CAWGRDRGDTEAFF
CDR3 DNA: TGTGCCTGGGGCCGGGACAGGGGGGACACTGAAGCTTTCTTT

V gene: TRBV5-5
D gene: -
clone size: once
J gene: TRBJ1-3
CDR3 protein: CASSFVRDSSGNTIYF
CDR3 DNA: TGTGCCAGCAGCTTCGTGAGGGATAGCTCTGGAAACACCATATATTTT

V gene: TRBV4-3
D gene: -
clone size: -
J gene: TRBJ2-3
CDR3 protein: CASSPRQSDTQYF
CDR3 DNA: TGCGCCAGCAGTCCCAGGCAGTCAGATACGCAGTATTTT

V gene: TRBV7-2
D gene: -
clone size: -
J gene: TRBJ1-3
CDR3 protein: CASSSRGASGNTIYF
CDR3 DNA: TGTGCCAGCAGCTCAAGGGGTGCCTCTGGAAACACCATATATTTT

V gene: TRBV28
D gene: -
clone size: few
J gene: TRBJ2-6
CDR3 protein: CASTIGGVSGANVLTF
CDR3 DNA: TGTGCCAGCACCATAGGAGGGGTTTCCGGGGCCAACGTCCTGACTTTC

V gene: TRBV4-2
D gene: TRBD1
clone size: -
J gene: TRBJ1-5
CDR3 protein: CASSQALTGDQPQHF
CDR3 DNA: TGTGCCAGCAGCCAAGCTTTGACAGGGGATCAGCCCCAGCATTTT

V gene: TRBV20-1
D gene: -
clone size: once
J gene: TRBJ1-2
CDR3 protein: CSASEELGYTF
CDR3 DNA: TGCAGTGCTAGTGAAGAATTAGGCTACACCTTC

V gene: TRBV7-9
D gene: TRBD1
clone size: few
J gene: TRBJ1-2
CDR3 protein: CASSPGGQTYGYTF
CDR3 DNA: TGTGCCAGCAGCCCAGGGGGACAGACCTATGGCTACACCTTC

V gene: TRBV6-5
D gene: -
clone size: -
J gene: TRBJ1-5
CDR3 protein: CASRFDGRGPQHF
CDR3 DNA: TGTGCCAGCAGATTCGATGGGAGGGGGCCCCAGCATTTT

V gene: TRBV6-6
D gene: -
clone size: -
J gene: TRBJ1-3
CDR3 protein: CASSYSAAGNTIYF
CDR3 DNA: TGTGCCAGCAGTTACTCGGCCGCTGGAAACACCATATATTTT

V gene: TRBV7-2
D gene: -
clone size: -
J gene: TRBJ2-7
CDR3 protein: CASSSLDEQYF
CDR3 DNA: TGTGCCAGCAGCTCGCTGGACGAGCAGTACTTC

V gene: TRBV10-3
D gene: -
clone size: -
J gene: TRBJ2-5
CDR3 protein: CAISVYGETQYF
CDR3 DNA: TGTGCCATCAGTGTATATGGCGAGACCCAGTACTTC

V gene: TRBV5-1
D gene: TRBD1
clone size: -
J gene: TRBJ2-7
CDR3 protein: CASSLEAGQGVVQYF
CDR3 DNA: TGCGCCAGCAGCTTGGAGGCCGGACAGGGGGTGGTACAGTACTTC

V gene: TRBV30
D gene: TRBD1
clone size: -
J gene: TRBJ2-5
CDR3 protein: CAWGGTGRVQETQYF
CDR3 DNA: TGTGCCTGGGGGGGGACAGGGAGGGTTCAAGAGACCCAGTACTTC

V gene: TRBV25-1
D gene: -
clone size: -
J gene: TRBJ2-7
CDR3 protein: CASRRDFPYEQYF
CDR3 DNA: TGTGCCAGCAGGAGGGACTTTCCCTACGAGCAGTACTTC

V gene: TRBV5-1
D gene: -
clone size: -
J gene: TRBJ2-1
CDR3 protein: CASSPLKWGEQFF
CDR3 DNA: TGCGCCAGCAGCCCGCTTAAGTGGGGGGAGCAGTTCTTC

V gene: TRBV5-1
D gene: -
clone size: -
J gene: TRBJ1-1
CDR3 protein: CASSLQGIRGEAFF
CDR3 DNA: TGCGCCAGCAGCTTACAGGGAATCAGGGGTGAAGCTTTCTTT

V gene: TRBV5-4
D gene: -
clone size: -
J gene: TRBJ1-2
CDR3 protein: CASSFGGGQSGYTF
CDR3 DNA: TGTGCCAGCAGCTTCGGGGGGGGGCAGTCTGGCTACACCTTC

V gene: TRBV5-1
D gene: TRBD1
clone size: -
J gene: TRBJ1-2
CDR3 protein: CASSLANRGQGGYTF
CDR3 DNA: TGCGCCAGCAGCTTGGCCAACAGGGGACAAGGCGGCTACACCTTC

V gene: TRBV10-3
D gene: TRBD1
clone size: -
J gene: TRBJ1-2
CDR3 protein: CAISLGQGAKGYTF
CDR3 DNA: TGTGCCATCAGTTTGGGACAGGGGGCAAAGGGCTACACCTTC

V gene: TRBV5-1
D gene: TRBD2
clone size: -
J gene: TRBJ2-3
CDR3 protein: CASSLGTSGSQMGTQYF
CDR3 DNA: TGCGCCAGCAGCCTGGGGACTAGCGGGAGCCAGATGGGTACGCAGTATTTT

V gene: TRBV7-2
D gene: -
clone size: few
J gene: TRBJ2-6
CDR3 protein: CASCPLGSGANVLTF
CDR3 DNA: TGTGCCAGCTGTCCGTTGGGATCTGGGGCCAACGTCCTGACTTTC

V gene: TRBV9
D gene: -
clone size: -
J gene: TRBJ1-2
CDR3 protein: CASSVVPGEGYGYTF
CDR3 DNA: TGTGCCAGCAGCGTAGTCCCCGGGGAGGGCTATGGCTACACCTTC

V gene: TRBV5-5
D gene: TRBD2
clone size: -
J gene: TRBJ2-2
CDR3 protein: CASSPTSGLNTGELFF
CDR3 DNA: TGTGCCAGCAGCCCGACTAGCGGGTTGAACACCGGGGAGCTGTTTTTT

V gene: TRBV4-3
D gene: -
clone size: -
J gene: TRBJ1-3
CDR3 protein: CASSQGGNTIYF
CDR3 DNA: TGCGCCAGCAGCCAGGGAGGGAACACCATATATTTT

V gene: TRBV6-5
D gene: -
clone size: -
J gene: TRBJ1-1
CDR3 protein: CASSYSGRDTEAFF
CDR3 DNA: TGTGCCAGCAGTTACTCAGGGCGGGACACTGAAGCTTTCTTT

V gene: TRBV27
D gene: TRBD1
clone size: -
J gene: TRBJ2-7
CDR3 protein: CASRHRGLGVKSDEQYF
CDR3 DNA: TGTGCCAGCAGACACAGGGGGTTAGGGGTCAAGAGCGACGAGCAGTACTTC

V gene: TRBV10-3
D gene: TRBD2
clone size: -
J gene: TRBJ2-3
CDR3 protein: CAIRLSGNADTQYF
CDR3 DNA: TGTGCCATCAGACTTAGCGGGAACGCAGATACGCAGTATTTT

V gene: TRBV5-4
D gene: -
clone size: -
J gene: TRBJ1-5
CDR3 protein: CASSLGTSGNRPQHF
CDR3 DNA: TGTGCCAGCAGCTTGGGTACCTCGGGCAATCGGCCCCAGCATTTT

V gene: TRBV18
D gene: TRBD1
clone size: -
J gene: TRBJ2-5
CDR3 protein: CASSPPGQGVQETQYF
CDR3 DNA: TGTGCCAGCTCACCACCGGGACAGGGGGTGCAAGAGACCCAGTACTTC

V gene: TRBV6-5
D gene: -
clone size: -
J gene: TRBJ1-2
CDR3 protein: CASSLRGRVDYGYTF
CDR3 DNA: TGTGCCAGCAGTTTACGCGGAAGGGTAGACTATGGCTACACCTTC

V gene: TRBV18
D gene: -
clone size: -
J gene: TRBJ2-5
CDR3 protein: CASSPSRSEWETQYF
CDR3 DNA: TGTGCCAGCTCTCCTAGCCGGAGTGAGTGGGAGACCCAGTACTTC

V gene: TRBV5-5
D gene: -
clone size: -
J gene: TRBJ1-2
CDR3 protein: CASSLALRGYTF
CDR3 DNA: TGTGCCAGCAGCTTAGCGCTACGCGGCTACACCTTC

V gene: TRBV18
D gene: -
clone size: -
J gene: TRBJ1-1
CDR3 protein: CASSPSAGLLRIEAFF
CDR3 DNA: TGTGCCAGCTCACCATCGGCAGGCTTGCTTCGTATTGAAGCTTTCTTT

V gene: TRBV30
D gene: -
clone size: -
J gene: TRBJ2-4
CDR3 protein: CAWRQGVMAKNIQYF
CDR3 DNA: TGTGCCTGGAGGCAAGGGGTTATGGCCAAAAACATTCAGTACTTC

V gene: TRBV11-1
D gene: -
clone size: once
J gene: TRBJ1-6
CDR3 protein: CASSLGWNSPLHF
CDR3 DNA: TGTGCCAGCAGCTTGGGGTGGAATTCACCCCTCCACTTT

V gene: TRBV28
D gene: -
clone size: few
J gene: TRBJ1-2
CDR3 protein: CASSPGGNYGYTF
CDR3 DNA: TGTGCCAGCAGTCCCGGGGGAAACTATGGCTACACCTTC

V gene: TRBV15
D gene: -
clone size: -
J gene: TRBJ1-5
CDR3 protein: CATSRDRLNQPQHF
CDR3 DNA: TGTGCCACCAGCAGAGACAGGCTTAATCAGCCCCAGCATTTT

V gene: TRBV11-3
D gene: -
clone size: -
J gene: TRBJ2-3
CDR3 protein: CASSLDGTPGTDTQYF
CDR3 DNA: TGTGCCAGCAGCTTAGATGGGACACCCGGCACAGATACGCAGTATTTT

V gene: TRBV5-8
D gene: -
clone size: -
J gene: TRBJ2-7
CDR3 protein: CASSLNREDEQYF
CDR3 DNA: TGTGCCAGCAGCTTAAACAGGGAGGACGAGCAGTACTTC